This T cell receptor beta chain came from a study of lymphopenia after photon versus proton radiotherapy (dated by TCRdb to 2018 to 2020). Broadly, across the study: The immunological effects of photon versus proton radiation therapy were compared in patients with gastrointestinal tumors who developed high-grade lymphopenia. The roughly 20 patients in the cohort had gastrointestinal tumors, were treated with either photon or proton therapy, and subsequently developed lymphopenia. The goal of the study was to characterize the differences between the two radiation modalities in how they affect the immune system. The research as a whole found: During treatment, patients who received proton therapy stayed relatively stable, whereas patients who received photon therapy lost naive T cells and TCR diversity and gained effector/memory populations. Among patients across the cohort who died, overall survival time showed an inverse correlation with a larger post-nadir drop in TCR diversity. After the lymphocyte count nadir, photon-treated repertoires showed oligoclonal expansion, especially of CD8+ Temra cells, which drove the drop in diversity. The authors looked at the survival association only in patients who died, and they framed better survival with proton therapy as a possibility rather than a demonstrated result.

V lost 4 bases and J lost 5 bases; the stretch between them is 10 bases long. Counted from cysteine to phenylalanine, this CDR3 has 14 amino acids. Here the CDR3 DNA is all that survives: 42 bases in frame from base 1. From the germline V gene, CDR1 is SGDLS and CDR2 is YYNGEE. As concerns this clone: The clone's antigen remains unknown. No much larger clone is present one base from it, and per-base qualities are unavailable.

The protocol used for the library was the immunoSEQ multiplex PCR assay. T cell repertoires were profiled with deep sequencing of rearranged TCR beta loci together with multiparametric flow cytometry. Drawn from immuneACCESS, this table holds only the in-frame rearrangements with V and J called that TCRdb kept. Clones are partly lost; checked studies trace under half to an unresolved V gene and leave the rest unexplained. This sample comprises roughly 26,000 clones, 84% of them detected only once. The ten largest clonotypes hold roughly a quarter of the sample. The sequence is built from TRBV9 and TRBJ1-6; the D gene remains uncertain. This TCR came from a man aged 35 to 55 with gastric cancer. Source: peripheral blood, taken from a patient treated with photon-based radiotherapy. CDR3 protein: CASSPGLNNSPLHF. The nucleotide sequence is TGTGCCAGCAGCCCAGGACTGAATAATTCACCCCTCCACTTT. With the rest looked up from the reference TRBV9 and TRBJ1-6 genes rather than sequenced, the full variable domain is DSGVTQTPKHLITATGQRVTLRCSPRSGDLSVYWYQQSLDQGLQFLIQYYNGEERAKGNILERFSAQQFPDLHSELNLSSLELGDSALYFCASSPGLNNSPLHFGNGTRLTVT.